The source of this T cell receptor beta chain is a study of blood T cells in healthy people across ages. This clonotype was counted once. Its antigen is unknown. Trimming took 4 bases from V and 0 from J, leaving 13 bases between them. CDR1 DFQATT and CDR2 SNEGSKA come from the germline V gene (reference sequence). This CDR3 has 15 residues. A second PCR of roughly 7 to 11 cycles used a sample-barcoded 5' primer and a J-beta primer mix. A tag from a template-switch adaptor with 12 random nucleotides marked each cDNA molecule. Per sample, CDR3-containing paired-end reads numbered at least 2.5 million. TCRdb analysed the 5' RACE reads with MiXCR anew, one entry per CDR3 protein. This sample has some 900,000 distinct CDR3 sequences; roughly 50% occur once, and the top ten carry around an eighth. Overall study results and limits: More naive CD4+ cells and higher diversity were found in long-lived than in aged donors.

The V and J genes are TRBV20-1 and TRBJ1-5; TRBD1 is a possible D gene (6 bases). The origin of this receptor is a man aged 25-45 years in good health. The source material was blood. The CDR3 here is CSAIHREGSNQPQHF. DNA of the CDR3: TGCAGTGCTATCCACAGGGAGGGTAGCAATCAGCCCCAGCATTTT.